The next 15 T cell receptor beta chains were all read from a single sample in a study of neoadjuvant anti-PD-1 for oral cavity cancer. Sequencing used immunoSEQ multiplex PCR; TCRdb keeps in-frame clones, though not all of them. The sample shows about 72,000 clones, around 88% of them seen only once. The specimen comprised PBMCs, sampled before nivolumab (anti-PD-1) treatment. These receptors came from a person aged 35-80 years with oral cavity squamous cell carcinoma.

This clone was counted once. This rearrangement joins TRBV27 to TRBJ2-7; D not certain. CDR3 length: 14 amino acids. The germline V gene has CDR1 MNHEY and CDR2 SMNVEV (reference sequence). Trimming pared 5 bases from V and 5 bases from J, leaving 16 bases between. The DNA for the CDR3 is TGTGCCAGCAGTCCCAGACGCCTCAATGACGAGCAGTACTTC. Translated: CASSPRRLNDEQYF.

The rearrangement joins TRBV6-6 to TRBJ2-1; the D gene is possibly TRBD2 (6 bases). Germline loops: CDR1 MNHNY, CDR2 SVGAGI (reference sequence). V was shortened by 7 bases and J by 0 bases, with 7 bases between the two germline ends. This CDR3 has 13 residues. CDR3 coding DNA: TGTGCCAGCACCGGGGGCTCCTACAATGAGCAGTTCTTC. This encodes CASTGGSYNEQFF.

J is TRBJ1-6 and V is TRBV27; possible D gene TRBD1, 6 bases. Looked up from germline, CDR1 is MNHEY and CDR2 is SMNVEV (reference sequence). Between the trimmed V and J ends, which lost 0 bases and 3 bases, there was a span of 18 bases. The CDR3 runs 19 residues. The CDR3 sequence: CASSLSGQGLSFYNSPLHF. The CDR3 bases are TGTGCCAGCAGTTTATCCGGGCAGGGGTTGAGCTTCTATAATTCACCCCTCCACTTT.

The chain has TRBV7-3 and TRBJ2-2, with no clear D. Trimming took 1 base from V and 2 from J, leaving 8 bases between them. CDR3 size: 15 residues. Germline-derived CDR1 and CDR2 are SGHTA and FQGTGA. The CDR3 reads CASSLSLSNTGELFF. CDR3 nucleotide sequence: TGTGCCAGCAGCTTAAGCCTATCCAACACCGGGGAGCTGTTTTTT.

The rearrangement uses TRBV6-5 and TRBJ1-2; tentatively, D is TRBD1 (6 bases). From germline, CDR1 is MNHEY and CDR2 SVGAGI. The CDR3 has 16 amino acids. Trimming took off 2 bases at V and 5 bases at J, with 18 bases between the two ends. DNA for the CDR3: TGTGCCAGCAGTTACAGTCTTCAGACAGGTGTTTATGGCTACACCTTC. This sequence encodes CASSYSLQTGVYGYTF.

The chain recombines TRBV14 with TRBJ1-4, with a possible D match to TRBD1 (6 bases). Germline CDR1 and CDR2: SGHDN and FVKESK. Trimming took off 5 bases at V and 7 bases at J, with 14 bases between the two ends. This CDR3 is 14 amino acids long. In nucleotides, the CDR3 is TGTGCCAGCAGCGCCAGCGGGGGCGGTGAAAAACTGTTTTTT. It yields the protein CASSASGGGEKLFF.

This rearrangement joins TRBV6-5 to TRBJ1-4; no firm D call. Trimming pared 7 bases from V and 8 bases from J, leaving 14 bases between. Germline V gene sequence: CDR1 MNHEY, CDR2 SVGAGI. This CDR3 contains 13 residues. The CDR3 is CASKTGSEEKLFF. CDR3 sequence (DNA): TGTGCCAGCAAAACCGGGTCAGAGGAAAAACTGTTTTTT.

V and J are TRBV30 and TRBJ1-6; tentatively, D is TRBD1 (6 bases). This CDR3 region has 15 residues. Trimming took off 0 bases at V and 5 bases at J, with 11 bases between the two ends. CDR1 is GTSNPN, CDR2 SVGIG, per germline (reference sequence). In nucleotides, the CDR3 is TGTGCCTGGAGTGTACAGGGCGGTAATAATTCACCCCTCCACTTT. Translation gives CAWSVQGGNNSPLHF.

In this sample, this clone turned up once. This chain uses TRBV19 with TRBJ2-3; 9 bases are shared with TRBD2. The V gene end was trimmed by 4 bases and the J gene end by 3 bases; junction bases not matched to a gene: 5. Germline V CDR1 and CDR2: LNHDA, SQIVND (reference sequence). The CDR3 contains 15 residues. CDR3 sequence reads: CASSTGLAATDTQYF. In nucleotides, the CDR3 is TGTGCCAGTAGTACGGGACTAGCTGCGACAGATACGCAGTATTTT.

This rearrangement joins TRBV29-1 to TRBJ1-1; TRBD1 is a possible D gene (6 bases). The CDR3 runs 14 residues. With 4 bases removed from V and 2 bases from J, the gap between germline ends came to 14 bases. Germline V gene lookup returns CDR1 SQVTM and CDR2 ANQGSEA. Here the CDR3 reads CSVGGLRGNTEAFF. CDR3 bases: TGCAGCGTTGGGGGGCTGAGAGGAAACACTGAAGCTTTCTTT. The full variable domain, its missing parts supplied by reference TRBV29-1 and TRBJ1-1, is SAVISQKPSRDICQRGTSLTIQCQVDSQVTMMFWYRQQPGQSLTLIATANQGSEATYESGFVIDKFPISRPNLTFSTLTVSNMSPEDSSIYLCSVGGLRGNTEAFFGQGTRLTVV.

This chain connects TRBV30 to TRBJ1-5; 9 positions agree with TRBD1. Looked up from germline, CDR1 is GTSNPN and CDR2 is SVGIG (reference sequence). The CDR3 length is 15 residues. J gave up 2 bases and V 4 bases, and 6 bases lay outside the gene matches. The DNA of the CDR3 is TGTGCCTGGACCATACAGGGGGCCGGCAATCAGCCCCAGCATTTT. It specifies CAWTIQGAGNQPQHF. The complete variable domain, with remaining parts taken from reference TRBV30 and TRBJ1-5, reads SQTIHQWPATLVQPVGSPLSLECTVEGTSNPNLYWYRQAAGRGLQLLFYSVGIGQISSEVPQNLSASRPQDRQFILSSKKLLLSDSGFYLCAWTIQGAGNQPQHFGDGTRLSIL.

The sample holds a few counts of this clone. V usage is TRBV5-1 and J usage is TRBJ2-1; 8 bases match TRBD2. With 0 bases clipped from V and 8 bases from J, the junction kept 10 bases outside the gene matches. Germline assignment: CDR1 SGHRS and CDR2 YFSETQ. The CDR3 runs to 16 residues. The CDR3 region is CASSLARGTRVHEQFF. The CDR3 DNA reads TGCGCCAGCAGCTTGGCTCGGGGGACTAGGGTCCATGAGCAGTTCTTC.

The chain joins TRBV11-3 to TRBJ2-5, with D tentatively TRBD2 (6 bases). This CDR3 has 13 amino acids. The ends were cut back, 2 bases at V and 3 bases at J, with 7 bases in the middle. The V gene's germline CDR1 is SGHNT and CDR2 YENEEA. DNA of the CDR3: TGTGCCAGCAGCTTAAGGACTAAAGAGACCCAGTACTTC. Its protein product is CASSLRTKETQYF.

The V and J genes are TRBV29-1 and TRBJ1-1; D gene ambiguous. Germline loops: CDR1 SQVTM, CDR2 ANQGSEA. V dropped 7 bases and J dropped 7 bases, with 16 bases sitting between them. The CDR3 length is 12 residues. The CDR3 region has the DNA TGCAGCGCCGGAGAGTCGTGGTATGAAGCTTTCTTT. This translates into CSAGESWYEAFF.

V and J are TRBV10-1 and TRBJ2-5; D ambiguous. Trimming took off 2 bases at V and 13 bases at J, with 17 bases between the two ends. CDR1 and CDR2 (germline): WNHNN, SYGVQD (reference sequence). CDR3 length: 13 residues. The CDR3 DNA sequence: TGCGCCAGCAGTGAGCGGAGCCGGAGTGGATTGTACTTC. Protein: CASSERSRSGLYF.